The rows below give T cell receptor beta chains drawn from one sample of a study of spatial heterogeneity in lung cancer. Each CDR3 protein is one row after TCRdb ran MiXCR on the 5' RACE reads. Here the sample spans tens of thousands of distinct CDR3 sequences, more than 6.5% being singletons. The sequencing used PBMCs, collected at surgery. These receptors originate from a male donor with early-stage non-small cell lung cancer. Each CDR3 is given with its conserved first and last residue. The order of the fields is V gene, J gene, D gene, clone size, CDR3 DNA, CDR3 protein. D genes are given only for firm matches. Clone size, where shown, is once, few, many, or a class for clones that have expanded.

TRBV28	TRBJ2-3	TRBD1	medium-sized	TGTGCCAGCAGTAGGGACAGCTTCACAGATACGCAGTATTTT	CASSRDSFTDTQYF
TRBV20-1	TRBJ2-5	-	few	TGCAGTGCTCCCGGTGGGGGAAGGGAGACCCAGTACTTC	CSAPGGGRETQYF
TRBV2	TRBJ2-3	TRBD2	medium-sized	TGTGCCAGCAGTGAAGATGCACTAGCGGGCACAGATACGCAGTATTTT	CASSEDALAGTDTQYF
TRBV9	TRBJ2-3	TRBD2	-	TGTGCCAGCGGGATAGCGGGAGAGTCAGATACGCAGTATTTT	CASGIAGESDTQYF
TRBV12-3/TRBV12-4	TRBJ2-7	TRBD1	few	TGTGCCAGCAGTTTAGGGGGGACAGGCAAAGCCTACGAGCAGTACTTC	CASSLGGTGKAYEQYF
TRBV11-2	TRBJ2-5	-	few	TGTGCCAGCAGCAGGGGAAGAGAGACCCAGTACTTC	CASSRGRETQYF
TRBV3-1	TRBJ1-1	-	many	TGTGCCAGCAGCCATGGGACCGTGAACACTGAAGCTTTCTTT	CASSHGTVNTEAFF
TRBV6-1	TRBJ1-1	-	few	TGTGCCAGCAGTATGGGGTTGCGGGCTTTCTTT	CASSMGLRAFF
TRBV10-3	TRBJ2-7	-	many	TGTGCCATCAGTGAGTTGACTGGCCACGAGCAGTACTTC	CAISELTGHEQYF
TRBV20-1	TRBJ2-7	-	few	TGCAGTGCCCTAAGTCTCGAGCAGTACTTC	CSALSLEQYF
TRBV2	TRBJ1-1	-	many	TGTGCCAGCAGTAGGACAGTTGAAGCTTTCTTT	CASSRTVEAFF
TRBV12-3/TRBV12-4	TRBJ1-1	-	few	TGTGCCAGCAGTTTACCCGACACTGAAGCTTTCTTT	CASSLPDTEAFF
TRBV4-1	TRBJ1-1	-	many	TGCGCCAGCAGCCAAGCCCAGTCCACTGAAGCTTTCTTT	CASSQAQSTEAFF
TRBV4-1	TRBJ2-4	-	many	TGCGCCAGCAGCCAGCGGGGCAACCAAGTAGCCAAAAACATTCAGTACTTC	CASSQRGNQVAKNIQYF
TRBV14	TRBJ1-1	-	-	TGTGCCAGCAGCCTGCAACCCCAAGGGTCAGCTTTCTTT	CASSLQPQGSAFF
TRBV3-1	TRBJ1-6	-	few	TGTGCCAGCAGACAGGGTCCCTATAATTCACCCCTCCACTTT	CASRQGPYNSPLHF
TRBV12-3/TRBV12-4	TRBJ1-1	-	few	TGTGCCAGCAGTGTCGAGAGGAACACTGAAGCTTTCTTT	CASSVERNTEAFF
TRBV12-3/TRBV12-4	TRBJ2-3	-	-	TGTGCCAGCGTGCCGGGATCGGACACAGATACGCAGTATTTT	CASVPGSDTDTQYF
TRBV5-1	TRBJ1-1	-	-	TGCGCCAGCAGCCCGGGACAAGGGAGTTCGAACACTGAAGCTTTCTTT	CASSPGQGSSNTEAFF
TRBV29-1	TRBJ2-1	-	-	TGCAGCGGTAGGGGGAGCGGGATCTCCTACAATGAGCAGTTCTTC	CSGRGSGISYNEQFF